This T cell receptor (beta chain) was identified in a study of response to subunit inactivated influenza vaccine (dated by TCRdb to between 2017 and 2018). For context, the study as a whole: To follow how T cells responded to a trivalent subunit inactivated influenza vaccine, the researchers relied on deep quantitative profiling of the T cell receptor repertoire.

This clonotype has more than one count but fewer than ten. The antigen it binds to is not known. Per-base qualities were not stored, and no clone one base away is much larger. Paper-wide results and their limitations: The authors suggested that each seasonal influenza vaccination may recruit only a limited number of new T cells.

From the cysteine through the phenylalanine, the CDR3 covers 14 amino acids. Only the CDR3 DNA stays, 42 bases, in frame from base 1. The junction shows trimming of 3 bases on V and 5 bases on J, plus 13 bases between the germline ends. The CDR1 and CDR2 encoded by the germline V gene are SGHDN and FVKESK. The library was generated by RT-PCR. Sequencer: Illumina HiSeq 2500. TCRdb itself trimmed the public reads at Q25 with fastp, ran MiXCR and retained productive beta chains. Every distinct CDR3 protein forms one entry, paired with its most common genes and DNA. The sample table lists about 310,000 distinct CDR3 sequences, roughly 22% of them with a count of one. About 10% of the sample is held by the ten biggest clonotypes.

This sequence originates from a man in his fifties or sixties who received an inactivated influenza vaccine. Donor details come from another sample of the same person, matched by shared clones. The chain uses TRBV14 and TRBJ2-5, with a weak D call of TRBD2 (6 bases match). This specimen was PBMCs from blood, taken about 20 months after vaccination. The DNA reads TGTGCCAGCAGCCATCCGGGAGTGCGGGAGACCCAGTACTTC. The translation is CASSHPGVRETQYF. Full variable domain (CDR3 extended with the reference TRBV14 and TRBJ2-5 proteins): EAGVTQFPSHSVIEKGQTVTLRCDPISGHDNLYWYRRVMGKEIKFLLHFVKESKQDESGMPNNRFLAERTGGTYSTLKVQPAELEDSGVYFCASSHPGVRETQYFGPGTRLLVL.